This T cell receptor (beta chain) originates from a study of technical replicates of blood from a handful of donors. V was clipped by 4 bases and J by 9 bases, with 15 bases between them. The CDR3 totals 13 residues. From germline, CDR1 is SNHLY and CDR2 FYNNEI. Here immunoSEQ multiplex PCR was the method, and the copy in TCRdb shows in-frame clones only, minus some. Among fewer than 85,000 clones listed, 85% to 95% were seen once. The chain combines TRBV2 with TRBJ2-5, with a tentative D call TRBD2 (6 bases). This sequence originates from a human donor in good health. Some clones in this sample may be carry-over from other donors' samples. Specimen: PBMCs. Here the CDR3 reads CASSGGVILPQYF. The CDR3 region has the DNA TGTGCCAGCAGTGGCGGGGTGATTCTGCCCCAGTACTTC.